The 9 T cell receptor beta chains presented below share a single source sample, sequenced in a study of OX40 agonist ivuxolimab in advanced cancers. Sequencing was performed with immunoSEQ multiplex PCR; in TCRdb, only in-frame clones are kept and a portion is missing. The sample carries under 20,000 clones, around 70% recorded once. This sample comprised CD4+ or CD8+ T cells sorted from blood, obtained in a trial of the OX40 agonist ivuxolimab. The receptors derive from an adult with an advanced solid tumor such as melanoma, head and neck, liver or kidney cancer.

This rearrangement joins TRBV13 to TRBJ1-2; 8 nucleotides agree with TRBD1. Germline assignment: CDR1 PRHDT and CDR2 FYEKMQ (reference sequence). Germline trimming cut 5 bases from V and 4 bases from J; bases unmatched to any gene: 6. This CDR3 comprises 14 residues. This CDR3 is CASSRSGTGYGYTF. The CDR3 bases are TGTGCCAGCAGCAGATCCGGGACAGGCTATGGCTACACCTTC.

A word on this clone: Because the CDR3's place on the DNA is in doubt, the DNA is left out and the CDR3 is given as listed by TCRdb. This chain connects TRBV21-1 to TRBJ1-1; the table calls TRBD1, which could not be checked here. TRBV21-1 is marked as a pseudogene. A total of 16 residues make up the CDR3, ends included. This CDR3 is CASSKGWGQGNTEAFF.

The CDR3 sequence is CASSVGQSETQYF. In DNA, the CDR3 is TGTGCCAGCAGCGTAGGTCAGTCAGAGACCCAGTACTTC. V and J are TRBV9 and TRBJ2-5, with D uncertain. Trimming stripped 0 bases from V and 4 bases from J, with 7 bases between. CDR1 is SGDLS, CDR2 YYNGEE, per germline. This CDR3 comprises 13 residues.

CDR3 DNA: TGTGCCAGCAGCTACGGGACTATCTACGAGCAGTACTTC. Amino acids: CASSYGTIYEQYF. The rearrangement uses TRBV7-9 and TRBJ2-7; 7 positions agree with TRBD2. CDR1 and CDR2 from the germline V gene are SEHNR and FQNEAQ (reference sequence). The V segment lost 4 bases and the J segment 3 bases; nucleotides outside the gene matches: 3. CDR3 length: 13 residues.

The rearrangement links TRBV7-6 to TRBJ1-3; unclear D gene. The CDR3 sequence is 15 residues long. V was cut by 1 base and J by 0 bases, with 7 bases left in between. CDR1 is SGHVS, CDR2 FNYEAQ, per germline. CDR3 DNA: TGTGCCAGCAGCTTAGGGTACCTCTCTGGAAACACCATATATTTT. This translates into CASSLGYLSGNTIYF. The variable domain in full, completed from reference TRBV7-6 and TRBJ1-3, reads GAGVSQSPRYKVTKRGQDVALRCDPISGHVSLYWYRQALGQGPEFLTYFNYEAQQDKSGLPNDRFSAERPEGSISTLTIQRTEQRDSAMYRCASSLGYLSGNTIYFGEGSWLTVV.

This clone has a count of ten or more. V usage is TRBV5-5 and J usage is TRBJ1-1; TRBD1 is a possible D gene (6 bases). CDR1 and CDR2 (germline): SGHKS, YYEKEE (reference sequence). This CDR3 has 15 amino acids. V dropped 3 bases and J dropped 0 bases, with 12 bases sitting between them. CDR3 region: CASSSDSRLNTEAFF. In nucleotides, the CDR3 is TGTGCCAGCAGCTCGGACAGCCGGCTGAACACTGAAGCTTTCTTT.

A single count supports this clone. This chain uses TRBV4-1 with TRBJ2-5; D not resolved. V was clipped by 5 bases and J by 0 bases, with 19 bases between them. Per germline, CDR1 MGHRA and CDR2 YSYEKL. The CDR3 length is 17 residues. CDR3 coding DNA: TGCGCCAGCAGCTTTTTACCTCCCGACACGTACCAAGAGACCCAGTACTTC. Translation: CASSFLPPDTYQETQYF.

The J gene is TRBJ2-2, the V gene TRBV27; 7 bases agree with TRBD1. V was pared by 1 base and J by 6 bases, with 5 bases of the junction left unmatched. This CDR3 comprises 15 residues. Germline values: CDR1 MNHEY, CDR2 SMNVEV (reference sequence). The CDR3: CASSLLGQGAGELFF. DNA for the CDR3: TGTGCCAGCAGTTTATTGGGGCAGGGGGCCGGGGAGCTGTTTTTT.

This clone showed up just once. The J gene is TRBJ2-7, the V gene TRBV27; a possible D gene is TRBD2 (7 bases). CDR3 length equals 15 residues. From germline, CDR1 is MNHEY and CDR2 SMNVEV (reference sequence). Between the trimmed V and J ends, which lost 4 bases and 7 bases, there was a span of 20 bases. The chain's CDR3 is CASSYRLRGGNEQYF. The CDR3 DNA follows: TGTGCCAGCAGTTATAGGTTGAGGGGGGGAAATGAGCAGTACTTC.